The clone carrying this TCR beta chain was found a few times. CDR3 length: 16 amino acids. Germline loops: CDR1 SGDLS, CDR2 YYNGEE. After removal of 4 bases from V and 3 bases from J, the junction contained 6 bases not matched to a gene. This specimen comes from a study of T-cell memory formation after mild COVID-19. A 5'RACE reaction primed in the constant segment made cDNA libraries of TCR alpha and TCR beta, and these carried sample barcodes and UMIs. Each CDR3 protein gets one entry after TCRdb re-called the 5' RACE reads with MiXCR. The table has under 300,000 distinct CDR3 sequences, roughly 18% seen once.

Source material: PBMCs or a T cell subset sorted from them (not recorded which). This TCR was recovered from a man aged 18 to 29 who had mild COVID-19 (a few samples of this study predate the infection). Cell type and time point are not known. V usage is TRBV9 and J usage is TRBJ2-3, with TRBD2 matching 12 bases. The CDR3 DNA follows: TGTGCCAGCAGCCCGCGACTAGCGGGGGCAACAGATACGCAGTATTTT. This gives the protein CASSPRLAGATDTQYF.